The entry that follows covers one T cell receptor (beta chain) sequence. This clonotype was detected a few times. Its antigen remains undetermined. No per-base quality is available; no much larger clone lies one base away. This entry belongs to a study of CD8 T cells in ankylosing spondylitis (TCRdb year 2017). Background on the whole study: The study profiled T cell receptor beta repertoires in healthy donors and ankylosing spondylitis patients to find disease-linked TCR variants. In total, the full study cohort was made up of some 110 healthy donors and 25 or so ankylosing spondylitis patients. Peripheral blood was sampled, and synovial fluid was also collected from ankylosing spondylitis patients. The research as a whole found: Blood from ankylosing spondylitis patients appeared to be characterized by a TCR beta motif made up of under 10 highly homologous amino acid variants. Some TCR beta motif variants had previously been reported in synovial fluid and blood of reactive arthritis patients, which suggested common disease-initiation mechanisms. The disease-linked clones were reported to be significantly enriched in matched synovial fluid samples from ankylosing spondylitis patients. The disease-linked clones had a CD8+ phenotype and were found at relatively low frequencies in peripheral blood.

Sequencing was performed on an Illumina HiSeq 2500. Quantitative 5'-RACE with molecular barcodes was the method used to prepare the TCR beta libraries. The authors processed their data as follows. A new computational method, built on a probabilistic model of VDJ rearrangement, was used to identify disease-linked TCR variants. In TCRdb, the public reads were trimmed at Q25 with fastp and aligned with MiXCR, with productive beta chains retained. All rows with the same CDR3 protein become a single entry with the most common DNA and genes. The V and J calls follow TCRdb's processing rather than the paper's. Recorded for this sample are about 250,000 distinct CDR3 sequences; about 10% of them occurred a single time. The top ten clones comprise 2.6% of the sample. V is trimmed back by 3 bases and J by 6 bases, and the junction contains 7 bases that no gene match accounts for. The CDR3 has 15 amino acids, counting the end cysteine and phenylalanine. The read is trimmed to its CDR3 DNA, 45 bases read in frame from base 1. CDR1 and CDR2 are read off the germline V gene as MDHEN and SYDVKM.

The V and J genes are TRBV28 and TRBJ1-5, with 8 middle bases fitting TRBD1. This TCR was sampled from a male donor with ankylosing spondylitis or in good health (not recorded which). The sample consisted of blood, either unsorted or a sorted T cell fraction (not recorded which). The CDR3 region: CASSLPGQGGQPQHF. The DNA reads TGTGCCAGCAGTTTGCCCGGACAGGGAGGTCAGCCCCAGCATTTT.